These 28 T cell receptor beta chains share one sample of origin, sequenced in a study of blood T cells in healthy people across ages. Through a sample-barcoded 5' primer and a J-beta primer mix, a second PCR was run for roughly 6 to 12 cycles. TCRdb processed the 5' RACE reads anew with MiXCR; each CDR3 protein has one entry. The profile shows hundreds of thousands of distinct CDR3 sequences, roughly 50% of them singletons. What was sequenced was blood. Source of these receptors: a man older than 75 in good health.

This CDR3 is CASSIGGGCGYTF. CDR3 coding DNA: TGTGCCAGCAGCATCGGGGGAGGGTGTGGCTACACCTTC. The chain has TRBV27 and TRBJ1-2; a weak D match, TRBD1 (5 bases). V lost 6 bases and J lost 7, with 15 bases in between. CDR3 size: 13 residues. Germline V gene sequence: CDR1 MNHEY, CDR2 SMNVEV (reference sequence).

V is TRBV10-3 and J is TRBJ2-1, with 9 nucleotides matching TRBD1. Trimming cost V 8 bases and J 5 bases; bases outside gene matches: 10. This CDR3 spans 15 amino acids. Germline V lookup: CDR1 ENHRY, CDR2 SYGVKD. Written as DNA, the CDR3 is TGTGCCATCTCGGTGAGGGACAGGGAAAACAATGAGCAGTTCTTC. Its protein product is CAISVRDRENNEQFF.

The gene calls are TRBV5-1 and TRBJ2-3, with 7 bases aligning to TRBD1. Germline CDR1 SGHRS, CDR2 YFSETQ. V trimming: 0 bases; J trimming: 2 bases; junction bases outside the gene matches: 6. This CDR3 contains 16 residues. The CDR3 loop is CASSLGGTVNTDTQYF. CDR3 DNA sequence: TGCGCCAGCAGCTTGGGAGGGACAGTTAACACAGATACGCAGTATTTT.

The chain has TRBV30 and TRBJ2-3, with D possibly being TRBD2 (5 bases). This CDR3 region has 13 residues. V dropped 4 bases and J dropped 14 bases, with 22 bases sitting between them. The germline CDR1 and CDR2 sequences are GTSNPN and SVGIG (reference sequence). The CDR3 here is CAWTSNYHGYAYF. The CDR3 DNA follows: TGTGCCTGGACTAGCAACTACCACGGATACGCGTATTTT.

The chain has TRBV6-5 and TRBJ2-7; 10 bases map to TRBD2. The CDR3 is made up of 16 amino acids. Trimming took 6 bases from V and 0 from J; bases not matched to a gene: 8. Germline V gives CDR1 MNHEY, CDR2 SVGAGI. CDR3 coding DNA: TGTGCCAGCAGGCCTACTAGCGGGATCTACTCCTACGAGCAGTACTTC. Its protein is CASRPTSGIYSYEQYF.

The chain employs TRBV6-5 and TRBJ2-3; D is unresolved. Trimming shortened V by 6 bases and J by 14 bases, and 27 bases separated the two germline ends. Per the germline V gene, CDR1 is MNHEY and CDR2 is SVGAGI. This CDR3 has 15 amino acids. For the CDR3, the DNA is TGTGCCAGCAGCAAAGAAAGCTTAGGGCACAGATACGCGTATTTT. It codes for CASSKESLGHRYAYF.

This clonotype was observed a few times. This chain connects TRBV20-1 to TRBJ2-6; D might be TRBD2 (6 bases). V was clipped by 6 bases and J by 0 bases, with 6 bases between them. CDR3 length: 13 residues. Germline CDR1 reads DFQATT; CDR2 reads SNEGSKA (reference sequence). The CDR3 is CSAGGSGANVLTF. DNA for the CDR3: TGCAGTGCCGGGGGCTCTGGGGCCAACGTCCTGACTTTC.

This clonotype was picked up a small number of times. The chain is built from TRBV20-1 and TRBJ2-7; 9 bases fit TRBD1. The CDR3 sequence is 15 residues long. V shed 0 bases, J shed 1 base, and the junction held 4 bases outside the gene matches. Germline CDR1 is DFQATT and CDR2 is SNEGSKA (reference sequence). The CDR3 here is CSARDAGQGSYEQYF. The CDR3 DNA follows: TGCAGTGCTAGAGATGCGGGACAGGGTTCCTACGAGCAGTACTTC.

CDR3 protein: CASSLTVPTSEQFF. CDR3 DNA sequence: TGTGCCAGCAGCTTGACGGTCCCCACTAGTGAGCAGTTCTTC. J is TRBJ2-1 and V is TRBV5-4, with D perhaps matching TRBD2 (5 bases). The germline gives CDR1 SGHNT, CDR2 YYREEE (reference sequence). V dropped 1 base and J dropped 9 bases, with 14 bases sitting between them. This CDR3 spans 14 amino acids.

The sample holds a few counts of this clonotype. The chain uses TRBV7-2 and TRBJ1-1; D unclear. Germline V lookup: CDR1 SGHTA, CDR2 FQGNSA. The V and J ends lost 1 base and 4 bases respectively, with 10 bases between them. The CDR3 has 14 residues. The CDR3 sequence: CASSLVERGTEAFF. CDR3 in DNA: TGTGCCAGCAGCTTAGTCGAGCGGGGCACTGAAGCTTTCTTT.

V usage is TRBV7-2 and J usage is TRBJ1-2; 7 positions agree with TRBD1. The germline CDR1 and CDR2 sequences are SGHTA and FQGNSA. J lost 4 bases, V lost 6 bases, and 8 bases had no gene match. CDR3 length: 14 amino acids. CDR3 sequence (DNA): TGTGCCAGCAGTCGCGCGACAGGGACCTATGGCTACACCTTC. Encoded protein: CASSRATGTYGYTF.

V is TRBV10-3 and J is TRBJ2-7; D may be TRBD2 (7 bases). This CDR3 contains 14 residues. With 6 bases removed from V and 0 bases from J, the gap between germline ends came to 12 bases. Per germline, CDR1 ENHRY and CDR2 SYGVKD. The CDR3 DNA follows: TGTGCCATCAGGAAGGGGGGGAGCTCCTACGAGCAGTACTTC. Encoded protein: CAIRKGGSSYEQYF.

This chain connects TRBV12-3 or TRBV12-4 to TRBJ2-1, with TRBD2 matching over 11 bases. The CDR3 has 14 residues. V was pared by 8 bases and J by 4 bases, with 4 bases of the junction left unmatched. In nucleotides, the CDR3 is TGTGCCAGCTGCCGACTAGCGGGGTACAATGAGCAGTTCTTC. It encodes CASCRLAGYNEQFF.

This clonotype occurred a few times. This chain links TRBV6-6 with TRBJ2-1, with D possibly being TRBD2 (6 bases). Germline CDR1 and CDR2: MNHNY and SVGAGI (reference sequence). This CDR3 spans 14 amino acids. Trimming removed 6 bases from V and 4 bases from J, with 13 bases in between. CDR3 loop: CASSLSAGYNEQFF. CDR3 DNA sequence: TGTGCCAGCAGCTTGTCGGCGGGATACAATGAGCAGTTCTTC.

The chain has TRBV9 and TRBJ1-1; tentatively, D is TRBD1 (6 bases). The germline V gene encodes CDR1 SGDLS and CDR2 YYNGEE. V was trimmed by 6 bases and J by 0 bases, leaving 12 bases between them. CDR3 length: 14 amino acids. The CDR3 coding sequence is TGTGCCAGCACAAAAGCAGGGGTGAACACTGAAGCTTTCTTT. It yields the protein CASTKAGVNTEAFF.

This clonotype was detected a few times. The chain recombines TRBV2 with TRBJ2-4, with 9 positions matching TRBD2. With V trimmed by 7 bases and J by 0 bases, 7 bases remained unmatched. The V gene's germline CDR1 is SNHLY and CDR2 FYNNEI. The CDR3 extends over 16 amino acids. CDR3 residues: CASTLAGAGAKNIQYF. Here the CDR3 DNA reads TGTGCCAGCACTTTAGCGGGAGCCGGAGCCAAAAACATTCAGTACTTC.

This clonotype came up a few times. The rearrangement uses TRBV29-1 and TRBJ1-2, with 8 bases that match TRBD1. The V gene end was trimmed by 7 bases and the J gene end by 5 bases; junction bases not matched to a gene: 9. The CDR3 contains 13 residues. Germline V gene lookup returns CDR1 SQVTM and CDR2 ANQGSEA. The CDR3 reads CSAYSTGVYGYTF. The CDR3, as DNA: TGCAGCGCCTACTCGACAGGGGTGTATGGCTACACCTTC.

This clonotype was detected a few times. The chain recombines TRBV7-2 with TRBJ1-2; 9 bases are shared with TRBD1. This CDR3 spans 14 amino acids. CDR1 and CDR2 from the germline V gene are SGHTA and FQGNSA. V lost 5 bases and J lost 8; bases outside the gene matches: 9. CDR3 DNA: TGTGCCAGCAGCCCCGGACAGGGGATAAACGGCTACACCTTC. This gives the protein CASSPGQGINGYTF.

The CDR3 DNA follows: TGCAGCGTTGGGGGTGACTCCGGCAGCAGCACAGATACGCAGTATTTT. It translates to CSVGGDSGSSTDTQYF. The J gene is TRBJ2-3, the V gene TRBV29-1; D gene uncertain. The CDR3 runs 16 residues. Trimming shortened V by 4 bases and J by 0 bases, and 17 bases separated the two germline ends. The germline V gene encodes CDR1 SQVTM and CDR2 ANQGSEA.

The V and J genes are TRBV13 and TRBJ2-5, with D perhaps TRBD1 (7 bases). Trimming took off 4 bases at V and 5 bases at J, with 14 bases between the two ends. From germline, CDR1 is PRHDT and CDR2 FYEKMQ (reference sequence). This CDR3 region has 14 residues. The CDR3, as DNA: TGTGCCAGCAGCTCCTGGACAGGAGGGGAGACCCAGTACTTC. Its protein product is CASSSWTGGETQYF.

The chain is built from TRBV27 and TRBJ2-7, with 8 bases lining up with TRBD1. Germline V gene data show CDR1 as MNHEY and CDR2 as SMNVEV (reference sequence). This CDR3 is built from 14 residues. V shed 5 bases, J shed 4 bases, and the junction held 7 bases outside the gene matches. The CDR3 loop is CASSHGQGLYEQYF. Here the CDR3 DNA reads TGTGCCAGCAGTCACGGACAGGGATTGTACGAGCAGTACTTC.

The rearrangement joins TRBV20-1 to TRBJ2-7; a weak D match, TRBD2 (5 bases). The J call may be mistaken, given a closer DNA end match to TRBJ2-5. In germline, CDR1 is DFQATT, CDR2 SNEGSKA (reference sequence). CDR3 length equals 13 residues. CDR3 coding DNA: TGCAGTTGCGTCCCGGCTAGCAAAAAGACCCAGTACTTC. Protein product: CSCVPASKKTQYF.

A single count supports this clonotype. This chain joins TRBV10-3 and TRBJ1-2; 11 bases are shared with TRBD1. Germline V gene lookup returns CDR1 ENHRY and CDR2 SYGVKD. The CDR3 consists of 16 residues. V lost 0 bases, J lost 5 bases, and 5 bases stayed unmatched. CDR3 sequence: CAISESRTGGWYGYTF. CDR3 bases: TGTGCCATCAGTGAGTCACGGACAGGGGGCTGGTATGGCTACACCTTC.

The chain is built from TRBV7-9 and TRBJ2-3; D remains unclear. This CDR3 region has 15 residues. Germline V gene data show CDR1 as SEHNR and CDR2 as FQNEAQ (reference sequence). V lost 0 bases to trimming and J lost 14 bases, with 21 bases between them. The CDR3 DNA reads TGTGCCAGCAGCTTAGCGCACAGAGAGCACAGATACGCGTATTTT. This gives the protein CASSLAHREHRYAYF.

The CDR3, as DNA: TGTGCCAGCATGTCGGCGGGAGGAACCGGGGAGCTGTTTTTT. It translates to CASMSAGGTGELFF. V is TRBV25-1 and J is TRBJ2-2; 8 positions match TRBD2. The CDR3 spans 14 residues. Germline CDR1 reads MGHDK; CDR2 reads SYGVNS. V trimming: 7 bases; J trimming: 5 bases; junction bases outside the gene matches: 6.

The chain recombines TRBV29-1 with TRBJ2-2, with D perhaps matching TRBD1 (5 bases). Germline V gives CDR1 SQVTM, CDR2 ANQGSEA. Trimming cost V 7 bases and J 8 bases, with 14 bases left between them. The CDR3 is 12 residues long. CDR3 region: CSGGDRGGELFF. The CDR3 region has the DNA TGCAGCGGCGGAGACAGAGGAGGGGAGCTGTTTTTT.

The chain recombines TRBV6-6 with TRBJ2-5; 7 bases are shared with TRBD1. CDR1 and CDR2 from the germline V gene are MNHNY and SVGAGI (reference sequence). This CDR3 contains 16 residues. Trimming took 5 bases from V and 3 from J; bases not matched to a gene: 12. CDR3 DNA: TGTGCCAGCAGTCCGCTGGCAAGACAGGGCAAAGAGACCCAGTACTTC. It is translated as CASSPLARQGKETQYF.

The V call is TRBV6-2 or TRBV6-3, the J call TRBJ2-5, with TRBD1 as a possible D gene (6 bases). CDR1 is MNHEY, CDR2 SVGEGT, per germline. The CDR3 is 13 residues long. Trimming left V 7 bases short and J 5 bases short, with 14 bases between. This CDR3 is CASKEGGRETQYF. The CDR3 coding sequence is TGTGCCAGCAAGGAAGGGGGTCGGGAGACCCAGTACTTC.